Following are 3 T cell receptor beta chains from one sample sequenced in a study of identical twins' blood T cells. TCRdb re-called the 5' RACE reads with MiXCR, one entry per CDR3 protein. The top ten clones hold about 6% of a sample with fewer than 450,000 distinct CDR3 sequences, about 28% of them seen once. The sequenced sample consisted of PBMCs. Source of these receptors: a woman between 18 and 55 years old in good health.

The chain joins TRBV10-3 to TRBJ1-6; 9 positions match TRBD1. Germline V gene sequence: CDR1 ENHRY, CDR2 SYGVKD. The CDR3 sequence is 16 residues long. The trim removed 6 bases at V and 2 bases at J, leaving 5 bases unmatched. CDR3 residues: CAIRGQGGTYNSPLHF. Here the CDR3 DNA reads TGTGCCATCAGGGGACAGGGAGGAACCTATAATTCACCCCTCCACTTT.

This clonotype was recorded a few times. This rearrangement joins TRBV2 to TRBJ1-1; possibly TRBD1 for D (6 bases). V was clipped by 5 bases and J by 4 bases, with 8 bases between them. CDR3 length: 12 residues. Germline assignment: CDR1 SNHLY and CDR2 FYNNEI. CDR3 DNA: TGTGCCAGCAGTTCGGACAGCACTGAAGCTTTCTTT. It is translated as CASSSDSTEAFF.

There are a few counts of this clonotype. The chain carries TRBV14 and TRBJ2-7; D is unresolved. There are 12 residues in the CDR3. Germline V lookup: CDR1 SGHDN, CDR2 FVKESK. V lost 0 bases, J lost 4 bases, and 4 bases lay in between. The CDR3 bases are TGTGCCAGCAGCCAAGAGGGGTACGAGCAGTACTTC. This translates into CASSQEGYEQYF.